This is a list of T cell receptor beta chains from one sample in a study of T cell responses to AZD1222 COVID-19 vaccine. Profiling relied on immunoSEQ multiplex PCR, and the TCRdb table lists in-frame clones only, not all of them. The sample holds some 170,000 clones, approximately 90% seen once. The input for sequencing was peripheral blood, taken 28 days after the second AZD1222 dose. All receptors derive from an adult who received the AZD1222 COVID-19 vaccine. Both conserved end residues are part of each CDR3. The D gene is left open where the match is weak. A row's size may be missing; if present it is once, few, many or a size class.

cdr3_length | clone_size | j_call | v_call | d_call | cdr3_nt | cdr3_aa
14 | - | TRBJ1-5 | TRBV6-5 | - | TGTGCCAGCAGTTCGTTCCCCGGGACAACGCCCCAGCATTTT | CASSSFPGTTPQHF
15 | - | TRBJ1-2 | TRBV6-5 | TRBD1 | TGTGCCAGCAGTCTACAGGGGGGAGGGATGGAGGGCTACACCTTC | CASSLQGGGMEGYTF
14 | - | TRBJ1-2 | TRBV6-5 | - | TGTGCCAGCAGTCCCCTGGACACCTCCTATGGCTACACCTTC | CASSPLDTSYGYTF
13 | - | TRBJ1-1 | TRBV5-1 | - | TGCGCCAGCAGCTATTACAGGGAGACTGAAGCTTTCTTT | CASSYYRETEAFF
14 | - | TRBJ1-5 | TRBV7-9 | - | TGTGCCAGCAGCTCCTCCACGGGGTTAGCGCCCCAGCATTTT | CASSSSTGLAPQHF
16 | - | TRBJ2-2 | TRBV3-1/TRBV3-2 | - | TGTGCCAGCAGCCAAGGCCTGCCCTTCAACACCGGGGAGCTGTTTTTT | CASSQGLPFNTGELFF
16 | few | TRBJ1-4 | TRBV18 | - | TGTGCCAGCTCACCACCTGAGGGGTCAACTAATGAAAAACTGTTTTTT | CASSPPEGSTNEKLFF
22 | - | TRBJ2-6 | TRBV10-1 | - | TGCGCCAGCAGTGAGGGACACCACCGCCGTAAGACAATCCTCTCTGGGGCCAACGTCCTGACTTTC | CASSEGHHRRKTILSGANVLTF
14 | - | TRBJ1-4 | TRBV24-1 | TRBD1 | TGTGCCACCCGCATCAGGGGGGTATGCGAAAAACTGTTTTTT | CATRIRGVCEKLFF
17 | - | TRBJ2-1 | TRBV27 | TRBD2 | TGTGCCAGCAGTTTATCGTCGAGTAGCGGGGGGGACAATGAGCAGTTCTTC | CASSLSSSSGGDNEQFF